A selection of T cell receptor beta chains follows, all from one sample in a study of blood T cell repertoires in COVID-19. Sequenced by immunoSEQ multiplex PCR; TCRdb stores in-frame clones only, minus some. The table records about 150,000 clones, approximately 90% of them present only once. The material sequenced was peripheral blood. The receptors were gathered from a man in his forties or fifties with acute or convalescent COVID-19. The CDR3 runs from the conserved cysteine through the conserved F or W. The order of the fields is J gene, clone size, D gene, V gene, CDR3 DNA, CDR3 protein. The D gene is left open where the match is weak. Clone size is stated in some rows and not others, as once, few, many or a class when expanded.

>TRBJ1-4|NA|NA|TRBV4-3
TGCGCCAGCAGCCTAGGACAGATTAATGAAAAACTGTTTTTT
CASSLGQINEKLFF
>TRBJ1-5|NA|TRBD1|TRBV10-3
TGTGCCATCGGGGACAGGGTGGATCAGCCCCAGCATTTT
CAIGDRVDQPQHF
>TRBJ2-2|NA|NA|TRBV11-2
TGTGCCAGCAGCTTAGTGTCGGGGACCGGGGAGCTGTTTTTT
CASSLVSGTGELFF
>TRBJ1-3|NA|TRBD1|TRBV5-1
TGCGCCAGCAGCTTAACGGACAGGGGGTTTAAATCTGGAAACACCATATATTTT
CASSLTDRGFKSGNTIYF
>TRBJ2-5|NA|TRBD1|TRBV7-8
TGTGCCAGCAGCTCGGACGACAGGGGGCCAGAGACCCAGTACTTC
CASSSDDRGPETQYF
>TRBJ2-3|NA|NA|TRBV7-6
TGTGCCAGCAGCTTGTCCCCTTTTAGCGGATCTAGCACAGATACGCAGTATTTT
CASSLSPFSGSSTDTQYF
>TRBJ1-1|NA|NA|TRBV6-2/TRBV6-3
TGTGCCAGCAGTTATTCGTGGAGCAACAAGAACACTGAAGCTTTCTTT
CASSYSWSNKNTEAFF
>TRBJ1-1|NA|NA|TRBV30
TGTGCCTGGAAATACATGAACACTGAAGCTTTCTTT
CAWKYMNTEAFF
>TRBJ2-1|NA|TRBD2|TRBV19
TGTGCCAGTAGTATCCCCCTGACTAGCGGGAAGTACAATGAGCAGTTCTTC
CASSIPLTSGKYNEQFF
>TRBJ2-2|NA|TRBD2|TRBV5-1
TGCGCCAGCAGCTTGACCGCCCGGACTAGCGGGAGTGGGGCGGAGCTGTTTTTT
CASSLTARTSGSGAELFF
>TRBJ2-3|NA|NA|TRBV18
TGTGCCAGCTCACCTCTCTTCGAGGGAAGGTCAGATACGCAGTATTTT
CASSPLFEGRSDTQYF
>TRBJ2-1|NA|TRBD1|TRBV5-1
TGCGCCAGCAGCTTGAGCGGGACAGGGAATGAGCAGTTCTTC
CASSLSGTGNEQFF
>TRBJ1-2|NA|NA|TRBV28
TGTGCCAGCAGTTTATTAGTATTCTATGGCTACACCTTC
CASSLLVFYGYTF
>TRBJ1-5|NA|NA|TRBV5-6
TGTGCCAGCAGCTACCAGAACAATCAGCCCCAGCATTTT
CASSYQNNQPQHF
>TRBJ2-2|NA|NA|TRBV9
TGTGCCAGCAACCGAGAGGGCTCCTACGGCACCGGGGAGCTGTTTTTT
CASNREGSYGTGELFF
>TRBJ2-5|NA|NA|TRBV10-3
TGTGCCATCAGCGGGAGTCGGGACCAAGAGACCCAGTACTTC
CAISGSRDQETQYF
>TRBJ1-4|few|NA|TRBV7-8
TGTGCCAGCACCCAAATACAGGGCGGGTGGAATGAAAAACTGTTTTTT
CASTQIQGGWNEKLFF
>TRBJ2-1|NA|TRBD1|TRBV6-2/TRBV6-3
TGTGCCAGCAGTGGACTTGACAGGGTGGGATACAATGAGCAGTTCTTC
CASSGLDRVGYNEQFF
>TRBJ2-3|NA|NA|TRBV5-1
TGCGCCAGCAGCATGTCCCTCTTGAGAAACACAGATACGCAGTATTTT
CASSMSLLRNTDTQYF
>TRBJ2-7|NA|NA|TRBV27
TGTGCCAGCAGTACAAAGGGGGCCTACGAGCAGTACTTC
CASSTKGAYEQYF
>TRBJ2-3|NA|TRBD1|TRBV10-3
TGTGCCATCAGTGAGAGTCGGGACAGGGGGCGAGGAGATACGCAGTATTTT
CAISESRDRGRGDTQYF
>TRBJ2-1|NA|TRBD2|TRBV2
TGTGCCAGCACGGGACTAGCTTCTACTGAGCAGTTCTTC
CASTGLASTEQFF
>TRBJ2-4|NA|TRBD1|TRBV5-6
TGTGCCAGCACCAGGGGACAGGGTGACATTCAGTACTTC
CASTRGQGDIQYF
>TRBJ1-6|NA|NA|TRBV11-2
TGTGCCAGCAGCCGAGAGGCGTGGGGGACTATTAATTCACCCCTCCACTTT
CASSREAWGTINSPLHF